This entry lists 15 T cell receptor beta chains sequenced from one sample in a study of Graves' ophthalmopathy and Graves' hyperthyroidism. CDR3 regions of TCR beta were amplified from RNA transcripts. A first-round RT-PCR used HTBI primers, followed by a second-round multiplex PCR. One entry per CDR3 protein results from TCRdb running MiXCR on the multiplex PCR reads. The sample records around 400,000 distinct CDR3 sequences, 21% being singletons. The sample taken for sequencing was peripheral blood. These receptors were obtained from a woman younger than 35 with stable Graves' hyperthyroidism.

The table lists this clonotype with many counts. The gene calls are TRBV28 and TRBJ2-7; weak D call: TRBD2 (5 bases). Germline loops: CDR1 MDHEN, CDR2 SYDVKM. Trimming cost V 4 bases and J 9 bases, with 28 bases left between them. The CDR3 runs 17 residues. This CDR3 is CASSSSGLRGDITRQYF. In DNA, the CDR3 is TGTGCCAGCAGTTCCTCCGGGCTCCGTGGGGATATTACTAGGCAGTACTTC.

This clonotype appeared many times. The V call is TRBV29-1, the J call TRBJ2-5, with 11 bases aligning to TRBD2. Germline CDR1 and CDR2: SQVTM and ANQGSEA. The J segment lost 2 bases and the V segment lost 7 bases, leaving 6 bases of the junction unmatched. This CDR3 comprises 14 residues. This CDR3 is CSAGTSGAQETQYF. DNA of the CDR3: TGCAGCGCCGGGACTAGCGGCGCACAAGAGACCCAGTACTTC. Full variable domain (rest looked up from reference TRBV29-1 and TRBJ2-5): SAVISQKPSRDICQRGTSLTIQCQVDSQVTMMFWYRQQPGQSLTLIATANQGSEATYESGFVIDKFPISRPNLTFSTLTVSNMSPEDSSIYLCSAGTSGAQETQYFGPGTRLLVL.

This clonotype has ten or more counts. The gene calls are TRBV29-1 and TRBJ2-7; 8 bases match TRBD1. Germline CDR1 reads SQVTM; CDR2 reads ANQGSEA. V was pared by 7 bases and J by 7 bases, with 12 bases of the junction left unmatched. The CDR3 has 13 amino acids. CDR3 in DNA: TGCAGCGCCCAGACAGGGGACGCTCGAGAGCAGTACTTC. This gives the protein CSAQTGDAREQYF.

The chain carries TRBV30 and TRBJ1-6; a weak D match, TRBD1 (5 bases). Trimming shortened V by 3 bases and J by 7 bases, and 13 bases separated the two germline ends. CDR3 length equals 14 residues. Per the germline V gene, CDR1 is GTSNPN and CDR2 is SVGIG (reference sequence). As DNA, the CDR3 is TGTGCCTGGAGCACCGGGACCGAAAATTCACCCCTCCACTTT. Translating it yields CAWSTGTENSPLHF.

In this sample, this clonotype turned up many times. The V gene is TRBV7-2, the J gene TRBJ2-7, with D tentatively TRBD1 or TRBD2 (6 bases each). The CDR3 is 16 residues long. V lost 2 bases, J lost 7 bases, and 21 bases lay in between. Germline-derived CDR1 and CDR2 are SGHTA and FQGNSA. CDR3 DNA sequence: TGTGCCAGCAGCTTATTTAGGGCAGGGGACGCGGGGGAGCAGTACTTC. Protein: CASSLFRAGDAGEQYF.

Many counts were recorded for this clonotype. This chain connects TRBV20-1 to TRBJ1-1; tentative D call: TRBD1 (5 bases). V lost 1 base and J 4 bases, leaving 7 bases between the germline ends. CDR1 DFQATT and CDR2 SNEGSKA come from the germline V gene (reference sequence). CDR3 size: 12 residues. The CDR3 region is CSARVGGTEAFF. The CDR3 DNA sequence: TGCAGTGCTAGAGTTGGGGGCACTGAAGCTTTCTTT.

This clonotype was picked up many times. CDR3 nucleotides: TGTGCCAGCAGCGTAGCTCCGAACAGGGAAGAGACCCAGTACTTC. Translation gives CASSVAPNREETQYF. This sequence joins TRBV9 and TRBJ2-5; tentatively, D is TRBD1 (6 bases). Germline CDR1 is SGDLS and CDR2 is YYNGEE. The CDR3 spans 15 residues. V was pared by 0 bases and J by 3 bases, with 12 bases between.

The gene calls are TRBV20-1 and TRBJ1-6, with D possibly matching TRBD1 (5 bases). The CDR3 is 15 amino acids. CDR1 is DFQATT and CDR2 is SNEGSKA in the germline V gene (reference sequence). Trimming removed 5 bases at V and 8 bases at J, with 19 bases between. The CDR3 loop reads CSAGKDTRNDSPLHF. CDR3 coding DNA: TGCAGTGCTGGAAAGGACACCCGCAATGATTCACCCCTCCACTTT.

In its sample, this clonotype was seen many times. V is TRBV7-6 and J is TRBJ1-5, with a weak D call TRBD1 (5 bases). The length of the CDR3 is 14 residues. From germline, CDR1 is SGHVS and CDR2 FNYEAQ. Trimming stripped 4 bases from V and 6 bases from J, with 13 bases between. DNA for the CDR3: TGTGCCAGCAGCTCCAGTCAGGGCGGTCAGCCCCAGCATTTT. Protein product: CASSSSQGGQPQHF.

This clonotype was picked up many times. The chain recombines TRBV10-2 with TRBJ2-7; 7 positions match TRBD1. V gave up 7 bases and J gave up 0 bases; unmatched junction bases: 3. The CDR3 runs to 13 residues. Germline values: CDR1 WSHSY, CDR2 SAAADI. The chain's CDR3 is CASKGALSYEQYF. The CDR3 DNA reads TGCGCCAGCAAGGGGGCCCTCTCCTACGAGCAGTACTTC.

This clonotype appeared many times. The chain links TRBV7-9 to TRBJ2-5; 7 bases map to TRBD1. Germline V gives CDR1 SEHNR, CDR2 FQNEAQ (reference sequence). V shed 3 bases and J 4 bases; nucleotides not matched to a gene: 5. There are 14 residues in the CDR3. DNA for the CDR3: TGTGCCAGCAGCTTTCCAGGGGGAGTAGAGACCCAGTACTTC. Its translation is CASSFPGGVETQYF.

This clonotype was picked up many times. CDR3: CSASLTVNNDYTF. For the CDR3, the DNA is TGCAGTGCTAGTCTGACAGTGAATAATGACTACACCTTC. This rearrangement joins TRBV20-1 to TRBJ1-2, with D perhaps TRBD1 (5 bases). CDR3 length: 13 residues. Germline-derived CDR1 and CDR2 are DFQATT and SNEGSKA (reference sequence). V gave up 3 bases and J gave up 10 bases, with 18 bases separating them.

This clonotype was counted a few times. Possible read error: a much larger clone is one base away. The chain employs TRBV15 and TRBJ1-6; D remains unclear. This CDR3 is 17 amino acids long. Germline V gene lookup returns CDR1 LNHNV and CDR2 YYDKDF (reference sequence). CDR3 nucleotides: TGTGCCACCAGCAGAGATCTTGCCGAGACGGGGAATTCACACCTCCACTTT. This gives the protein CATSRDLAETGNSHLHF.

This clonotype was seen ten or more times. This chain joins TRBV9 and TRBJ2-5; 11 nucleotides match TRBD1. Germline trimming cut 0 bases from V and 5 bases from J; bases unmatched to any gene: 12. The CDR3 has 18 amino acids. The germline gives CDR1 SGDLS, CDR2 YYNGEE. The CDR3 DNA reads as TGTGCCAGCAGCGTAGGCGGGACAGGGGGGGACTTCGAGGAGACCCAGTACTTC. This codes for CASSVGGTGGDFEETQYF.

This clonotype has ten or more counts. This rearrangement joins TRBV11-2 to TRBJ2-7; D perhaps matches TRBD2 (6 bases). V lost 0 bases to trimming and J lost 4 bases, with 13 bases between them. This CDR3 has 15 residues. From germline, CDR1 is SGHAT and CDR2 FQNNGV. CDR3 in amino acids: CASSLDNPGLYEQYF. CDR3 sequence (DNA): TGTGCCAGCAGCTTAGATAACCCGGGACTTTACGAGCAGTACTTC.